These 17 T cell receptor beta chains were sequenced from one sample in a study of metastatic and nonmetastatic thyroid tumors. Thyroid surgery was preceded by no treatment in any patient. Via MiXCR, TCRdb re-called the PCR reads. The data hold tens of thousands of clones, with around an eighth observed a single time. The sample consisted of blood. The origin of the receptors is a male donor with papillary thyroid cancer or a benign thyroid nodule (not recorded which). Some clones in this sample may be carry-over from other donors' samples.

This clone came up many times. The chain combines TRBV5-5 with TRBJ1-5; 7 bases match TRBD1. Germline V lookup: CDR1 SGHKS, CDR2 YYEKEE (reference sequence). Trimming cost V 4 bases and J 9 bases; bases outside gene matches: 10. The CDR3 covers 14 residues. The CDR3 region is CASSDRDSWTPQHF. The CDR3 bases are TGTGCCAGCAGCGACCGGGACAGCTGGACGCCCCAGCATTTT.

This clone was seen many times. The chain carries TRBV11-2 and TRBJ2-7, with TRBD1 identical over 8 bases. This CDR3 is 15 amino acids long. Germline lookup yields CDR1 SGHAT and CDR2 FQNNGV. The V gene end was trimmed by 5 bases and the J gene end by 4 bases; junction bases not matched to a gene: 10. CDR3 bases: TGTGCCAGCAGCCCCGGGACAGGTGGTAGTTACGAGCAGTACTTC. Its protein product is CASSPGTGGSYEQYF.

This clone was counted ten times or more. The V gene is TRBV19, the J gene TRBJ1-2; the match to TRBD1 covers 7 bases. This CDR3 region has 12 residues. CDR1 and CDR2 (germline): LNHDA, SQIVND (reference sequence). J lost 8 bases, V lost 6 bases, and 6 bases had no gene match. CDR3 residues: CASSRQGGGYTF. For the CDR3, the DNA is TGTGCCAGTAGCCGACAGGGCGGCGGCTACACCTTC.

This clone was picked up many times. The sample contains more than one DNA sequence encoding this CDR3. This chain uses TRBV7-9 with TRBJ2-5; TRBD2 aligns across 7 bases. CDR3 length equals 15 residues. V trimming: 1 base; J trimming: 4 bases; junction bases outside the gene matches: 6. Germline values: CDR1 SEHNR, CDR2 FQNEAQ (reference sequence). CDR3 protein: CASSLGLAVGETQYF. The CDR3 bases are TGTGCCAGCAGCTTAGGGCTAGCGGTAGGAGAGACCCAGTACTTC.

With regard to this clone: It may be a read error: a sequence one base away is much more abundant. V and J are TRBV11-1 and TRBJ2-3, with TRBD2 as a possible D gene (6 bases). CDR1 SGHAT and CDR2 FQDESV come from the germline V gene (reference sequence). Trimming cost V 4 bases and J 2 bases, with 13 bases left between them. This CDR3 is 15 amino acids long. Here the CDR3 reads CASSSRTNSTDTQYF. The CDR3, as DNA: TGTGCCAGCAGCTCCCGGACTAACTCCACAGATACGCAGTATTTT. The whole variable domain, filled in from reference TRBV11-1 and TRBJ2-3, reads EAEVAQSPRYKITEKSQAVAFWCDPISGHATLYWYRQILGQGPELLVQFQDESVVDDSQLPKDRFSAERLKGVDSTLKIQPAELGDSAMYLCASSSRTNSTDTQYFGPGTRLTVL.

The rearrangement joins TRBV7-6 to TRBJ2-5; D perhaps matches TRBD2 (6 bases). Trimming took 2 bases from V and 5 from J, leaving 9 bases between them. Germline assignment: CDR1 SGHVS and CDR2 FNYEAQ. The CDR3 runs to 13 residues. In DNA, the CDR3 is TGTGCCAGCAGCTTACCGGGAGCGGAGACCCAGTACTTC. Translation gives CASSLPGAETQYF. The entire variable domain, with the rest obtained from reference TRBV7-6 and TRBJ2-5, is as follows: GAGVSQSPRYKVTKRGQDVALRCDPISGHVSLYWYRQALGQGPEFLTYFNYEAQQDKSGLPNDRFSAERPEGSISTLTIQRTEQRDSAMYRCASSLPGAETQYFGPGTRLLVL.

This clone occurred many times. This rearrangement joins TRBV6-1 to TRBJ1-3; no firm D call. CDR3 size: 12 residues. Trimming removed 7 bases at V and 0 bases at J, with 4 bases between. Germline V gives CDR1 MNHNS, CDR2 SASEGT. This chain's CDR3 is CASTSSGNTIYF. CDR3 nucleotides: TGTGCCAGCACCAGCTCTGGAAACACCATATATTTT.

Many counts were recorded for this clone. The gene calls are TRBV5-1 and TRBJ1-1; no clear D. Trimming shortened V by 0 bases and J by 1 base, and 7 bases separated the two germline ends. In germline, CDR1 is SGHRS, CDR2 YFSETQ. The length of the CDR3 is 14 residues. CDR3 DNA: TGCGCCAGCAGCTTGGTGGACCAGAACACTGAAGCTTTCTTT. Protein sequence: CASSLVDQNTEAFF.

This clone has at least ten counts. The rearrangement links TRBV6-1 to TRBJ2-6, with D unresolved. The ends were cut back, 7 bases at V and 0 bases at J, with 10 bases in the middle. The CDR3 has 15 amino acids. Germline CDR1 MNHNS, CDR2 SASEGT. The chain's CDR3 is CASIGAHSGANVLTF. The DNA of the CDR3 is TGTGCCAGCATAGGAGCTCACTCTGGGGCCAACGTCCTGACTTTC.

In this sample, this clone turned up many times. CDR3 region: CASRRTRTGGNTEAFF. The DNA for the CDR3 is TGTGCCAGCAGACGAACCAGGACAGGAGGTAACACTGAAGCTTTCTTT. V and J are TRBV11-2 and TRBJ1-1, with 7 bases identical to TRBD1. The CDR3 covers 16 residues. Germline V gene lookup returns CDR1 SGHAT and CDR2 FQNNGV. Unmatched junction bases numbered 12, after V lost 6 bases and J lost 2 bases.

Turning to this clone: This clone may be a read error of a much larger clone one base away. The CDR3 reads CASSNKPGLRTDTQYF. CDR3 sequence (DNA): TGTGCCAGCAGTAACAAACCGGGACTGAGGACGGATACGCAGTATTTT. This rearrangement joins TRBV27 to TRBJ2-3, with D possibly being TRBD2 (6 bases). This CDR3 spans 16 amino acids. Germline V gene sequence: CDR1 MNHEY, CDR2 SMNVEV (reference sequence). V shed 5 bases and J shed 6 bases, with 21 bases lying between them.

This clone was picked up many times. The chain links TRBV12-3 or TRBV12-4 to TRBJ2-7, with D perhaps TRBD2 (5 bases). Trimming pared 5 bases from V and 0 bases from J, leaving 17 bases between. This CDR3 has 16 amino acids. The CDR3 protein is CASSRGGPLSSYEQYF. For the CDR3, the DNA is TGTGCCAGCAGTCGAGGAGGTCCCCTTAGCTCCTACGAGCAGTACTTC.

This chain links TRBV5-1 with TRBJ2-7; 7 nucleotides agree with TRBD2. The CDR3 is 16 residues long. V dropped 3 bases and J dropped 7; count of bases not matched to a gene: 16. CDR1 is SGHRS and CDR2 is YFSETQ in the germline V gene. The CDR3 coding sequence is TGCGCCAGCAGCTCCCTACGAGCTAGCGGAGGTGAGGAGCAGTACTTC. Translating gives CASSSLRASGGEEQYF. Full variable domain (missing parts from reference TRBV5-1 and TRBJ2-7): KAGVTQTPRYLIKTRGQQVTLSCSPISGHRSVSWYQQTPGQGLQFLFEYFSETQRNKGNFPGRFSGRQFSNSRSEMNVSTLELGDSALYLCASSSLRASGGEEQYFGPGTRLTVT.

This clone was counted ten times or more. The chain employs TRBV6-2 or TRBV6-3 and TRBJ2-2; D is possibly TRBD1 (6 bases). The CDR3 totals 14 residues. In germline, CDR1 is MNHEY, CDR2 SVGEGT. With 5 bases removed from V and 4 bases from J, the gap between germline ends came to 11 bases. The CDR3 DNA reads TGTGCCAGCAGTCCCGGACAGCGCACCGGGGAGCTGTTTTTT. Translation gives CASSPGQRTGELFF.

This clone showed up many times. A read error may produce the germline difference seen at one junction end. This chain connects TRBV28 to TRBJ2-3; TRBD2 aligns across 11 bases. The CDR3 covers 12 residues. Germline V gene lookup returns CDR1 MDHEN and CDR2 SYDVKM. CDR3 region: CASSDRLAGRLF. CDR3 DNA: TGTGCCAGCAGTGATCGACTAGCGGGGAGGTTATTT.

In the case of this clone: A much larger clone differs by one base, so this may be a read error. The rearrangement links TRBV6-4 to TRBJ2-7, with TRBD2 matching 11 bases. Germline values: CDR1 MRHNA, CDR2 SNTAGT. This CDR3 has 16 amino acids. Unmatched junction bases numbered 8, after V lost 6 bases and J lost 1 base. The CDR3 region is CASSGTGTSGSYEQYF. CDR3 nucleotide sequence: TGTGCCAGCAGCGGGACTGGGACTAGCGGTTCCTACGAGCAGTACTTC.

This clone is labeled medium-sized. The same CDR3 is also encoded by other DNA sequences in this sample. The chain combines TRBV27 with TRBJ1-3; D gene ambiguous. Trimming left V 4 bases short and J 9 bases short, with 7 bases between. Per the germline V gene, CDR1 is MNHEY and CDR2 is SMNVEV (reference sequence). The CDR3 loop spans 11 amino acids. CDR3 residues: CASSWAGTIYF. In nucleotides, the CDR3 is TGTGCCAGCAGTTGGGCGGGCACCATATATTTT.